These T cell receptor beta chains were read from a single sample in a study of T cell repertoires in cytomegalovirus infection. TCRdb recomputed calls from the reads with MiXCR, one row per CDR3 protein. This table has 630,000 or so distinct CDR3 sequences, less than 25% appearing once. Sequenced sample: CD8+ T cells from PBMCs. The receptors shown here come from a human donor in good health (CMV status not recorded). Some clones in this sample may be carry-over from other donors' samples. Both conserved end residues are part of each CDR3. The D gene is left open where the match is weak. Size tells how often a clone was seen (once, few, many) or the class of an expanded clone, and some rows leave it out.

CDR3nt: TGTGCCAGCAGCCGACGACGGACAGGGAACACTGAAGCTTTCTTT
CDR3aa: CASSRRRTGNTEAFF
j_gene: TRBJ1-1
v_gene: TRBV7-9
len: 15
abundance: many
d_gene: TRBD1

CDR3nt: TGTGCCAGCAGCCAAGATGTAACGGGGGGGCCTTACAATGAGCAGTTCTTC
CDR3aa: CASSQDVTGGPYNEQFF
j_gene: TRBJ2-1
v_gene: TRBV3-1
len: 17
abundance: NA
d_gene: TRBD2

CDR3nt: TGCAGTGCCGAGGACTTTTCCAACTCCAATCAGCCCCAGCATTTT
CDR3aa: CSAEDFSNSNQPQHF
j_gene: TRBJ1-5
v_gene: TRBV20-1
len: 15
abundance: NA
d_gene: NA

CDR3nt: TGTGCCAGCAGCTTAGGTCAGGGCGGGGTGAACACTGAAGCTTTCTTT
CDR3aa: CASSLGQGGVNTEAFF
j_gene: TRBJ1-1
v_gene: TRBV11-2
len: 16
abundance: NA
d_gene: NA

CDR3nt: TGTGCCAGCAGTTATTCGGACAGGGGGCGTCAAGGATACGAGCAGTACTTC
CDR3aa: CASSYSDRGRQGYEQYF
j_gene: TRBJ2-7
v_gene: TRBV6-6
len: 17
abundance: few
d_gene: TRBD1

CDR3nt: TGTGCCATCACGATGAGACAGGGGGAGGGCAATAAGCAGTTCTTC
CDR3aa: CAITMRQGEGNKQFF
j_gene: TRBJ2-1
v_gene: TRBV10-3
len: 15
abundance: NA
d_gene: TRBD1

CDR3nt: TGTGCCAGCAGCAATAGTTTCCAGGGTCGGAAAGGCTACACCTTC
CDR3aa: CASSNSFQGRKGYTF
j_gene: TRBJ1-2
v_gene: TRBV5-4
len: 15
abundance: NA
d_gene: NA

CDR3nt: TGCAGCGTTGAGCGCCAGGGGAGCTCCTACGAGCAGTACTTC
CDR3aa: CSVERQGSSYEQYF
j_gene: TRBJ2-7
v_gene: TRBV29-1
len: 14
abundance: NA
d_gene: NA

CDR3nt: TGTGCCAACAGTGAATACAGTGGAGATGAGCAGTTCTTC
CDR3aa: CANSEYSGDEQFF
j_gene: TRBJ2-1
v_gene: TRBV2
len: 13
abundance: NA
d_gene: NA

CDR3nt: TGTGCCAGCAGCTTAGGTCAACAAAGCGAGCAGTACTTC
CDR3aa: CASSLGQQSEQYF
j_gene: TRBJ2-7
v_gene: TRBV7-9
len: 13
abundance: NA
d_gene: NA

CDR3nt: TGTGCCAGCAGTTTATCCGGGACTACCCCGCCTACCGGGGAGCTGTTTTTT
CDR3aa: CASSLSGTTPPTGELFF
j_gene: TRBJ2-2
v_gene: TRBV28
len: 17
abundance: many
d_gene: TRBD2

CDR3nt: TGTGCCAGCAGTGAAATTTTAAGGGGTACAGATACGCAGTATTTT
CDR3aa: CASSEILRGTDTQYF
j_gene: TRBJ2-3
v_gene: TRBV2
len: 15
abundance: NA
d_gene: NA

CDR3nt: TGTGCCAGCAGCTTAGCGGCGGGATCCCACGAGCAGTACTTC
CDR3aa: CASSLAAGSHEQYF
j_gene: TRBJ2-7
v_gene: TRBV7-2
len: 14
abundance: many
d_gene: NA